The clone carrying this TCR beta chain was counted between two and nine times. Its target is not known. 5'RACE primed from the constant segment yielded TCR alpha and TCR beta cDNA libraries bearing sample barcodes and UMIs. TCRdb re-called the 5' RACE reads through MiXCR, storing one row per CDR3 protein. Of about half a million distinct CDR3 sequences in the sample, 18% were seen once. The sample belongs to a study of T-cell memory formation after mild COVID-19. Whole-study findings and limits: Detection of some responders pre-infection suggested pre-existing cross-reactive memory T cells participated. A balance of CD4 and CD8 characterized clones contracting day 15 to 85, whereas later expanders leaned CD4+.

The CDR3 contains 15 residues. Trimming cost V 3 bases and J 3 bases; bases outside gene matches: 5. CDR1 and CDR2 (germline): ENHRY, SYGVKD. The sample comprised PBMCs or a T cell subset sorted from them (not recorded which). The gene calls are TRBV10-3 and TRBJ2-5; 9 nucleotides agree with TRBD2. This TCR derives from an adult woman who had mild COVID-19 (a few samples of this study predate the infection). Cell type and time point are not known. CDR3 in amino acids: CAISDRASGEETQYF. As DNA, the CDR3 is TGTGCCATCAGTGATAGGGCTAGCGGGGAAGAGACCCAGTACTTC.